The 14 T cell receptor beta chains given below trace back to one sample, sequenced in a study of shared clonotypes between healthy human individuals. Assay used: immunoSEQ multiplex PCR; TCRdb lists only in-frame clones, some missing. The sample shows roughly 2 million clones, 85% to 95% of them seen only once. The sequenced sample was naive CD4+ T cells sorted from blood. As for subset: CD45RA+ positively selected. The receptor source for this set is a man younger than 35 in good health.

This clone was seen just once. Other nucleotide sequences from this sample produce the same CDR3. The chain carries TRBV19 and TRBJ2-4; TRBD2 is a possible D gene (5 bases). The CDR3 is 13 amino acids. The V end was cut by 3 bases, the J end by 6 bases, with 9 bases between. The germline V gene encodes CDR1 LNHDA and CDR2 SQIVND (reference sequence). The CDR3 loop is CASSIEEGNIQYF. CDR3 sequence (DNA): TGTGCCAGTAGTATCGAAGAGGGAAACATTCAGTACTTC.

The gene calls are TRBV11-2 and TRBJ2-2; maybe TRBD2 (5 bases). CDR3 size: 15 residues. The V end was cut by 3 bases, the J end by 1 base, with 9 bases between. The germline V gene has CDR1 SGHAT and CDR2 FQNNGV. CDR3 nucleotides: TGTGCCAGCAGCTTCGGGATCTTGAACACCGGGGAGCTGTTTTTT. Its translation is CASSFGILNTGELFF.

CDR3 nucleotides: TGCGCCAGCAGCTCCGGGACAGGGGGCCCCGGGGAGCTGTTTTTT. It codes for CASSSGTGGPGELFF. The chain carries TRBV5-1 and TRBJ2-2, with TRBD1 identical over 12 bases. With 3 bases clipped from V and 6 bases from J, the junction kept 3 bases outside the gene matches. The CDR3 totals 15 residues. The germline CDR1 and CDR2 sequences are SGHRS and YFSETQ.

V and J are TRBV6-1 and TRBJ1-5, with 10 nucleotides matching TRBD1. CDR1 is MNHNS, CDR2 SASEGT, per germline. The CDR3 is made up of 15 amino acids. The V and J ends lost 7 bases and 2 bases, in that order; junction bases with no gene match: 5. CDR3 region: CASTTGTGGNQPQHF. For the CDR3, the DNA is TGTGCCAGCACCACGGGGACAGGGGGCAATCAGCCCCAGCATTTT.

A word on this clone: This specimen includes other DNA sequences encoding the same CDR3. The chain has TRBV30 and TRBJ2-1; no reliable D call. CDR3 length: 11 residues. The V and J ends lost 0 bases and 8 bases respectively, with 5 bases between them. Germline values: CDR1 GTSNPN, CDR2 SVGIG (reference sequence). This chain's CDR3 is CAWSVRHEQFF. For the CDR3, the DNA is TGTGCCTGGAGTGTACGTCATGAGCAGTTCTTC.

The V gene is TRBV9, the J gene TRBJ2-7, with 10 bases that match TRBD1. The CDR3 runs 17 residues. V shed 4 bases, J shed 4 bases, and the junction held 14 bases outside the gene matches. Germline lookup yields CDR1 SGDLS and CDR2 YYNGEE. Written as DNA, the CDR3 is TGTGCCAGCAGCACAGCCCCCCGGGACAGGGGTTTGTACGAGCAGTACTTC. Translation gives CASSTAPRDRGLYEQYF.

The J gene is TRBJ1-5, the V gene TRBV4-1; D not resolved. CDR1 is MGHRA and CDR2 is YSYEKL in the germline V gene. The length of the CDR3 is 16 residues. The V gene lost 0 bases and the J gene lost 0 bases, with 9 bases spanning the gap. The CDR3 loop is CASSQDLVYSNQPQHF. The CDR3 DNA reads as TGCGCCAGCAGCCAAGATCTGGTATATAGCAATCAGCCCCAGCATTTT.

The chain recombines TRBV19 with TRBJ2-1; D gene unclear. Trimming removed 0 bases at V and 2 bases at J, with 11 bases between. Looked up from germline, CDR1 is LNHDA and CDR2 is SQIVND (reference sequence). The CDR3 totals 16 residues. CDR3 in DNA: TGTGCCAGTAGTATAGACGGTAGCAACCCCTACAATGAGCAGTTCTTC. This gives the protein CASSIDGSNPYNEQFF.

The chain couples TRBV6-5 to TRBJ2-7; TRBD1 matches at 10 bases. Germline CDR1 reads MNHEY; CDR2 reads SVGAGI. J gave up 4 bases and V 4 bases, and 4 bases lay outside the gene matches. The CDR3 has 14 amino acids. The CDR3 DNA reads TGTGCCAGCAGTTCCGGGACAGGGGTGTACGAGCAGTACTTC. It encodes CASSSGTGVYEQYF.

In DNA form, the CDR3 reads TGTGCCATCAGTGAAGGAGGGACCCAAGAGACCCAGTACTTC. Protein sequence: CAISEGGTQETQYF. V is TRBV10-3 and J is TRBJ2-5; weak D call: TRBD2 (6 bases). V was cut by 3 bases and J by 1 base, with 9 bases left in between. Germline V gene lookup returns CDR1 ENHRY and CDR2 SYGVKD. This CDR3 is 14 amino acids long.

CDR3 in DNA: TGTGCCAGCAGCCAAGAATGGGCCAGCCAAGAGACCCAGTACTTC. Its protein product is CASSQEWASQETQYF. The chain is built from TRBV14 and TRBJ2-5, with no clear D. The CDR3 has 15 residues. Germline CDR1 is SGHDN and CDR2 is FVKESK. The V gene lost 0 bases and the J gene lost 1 base, with 9 bases spanning the gap. The full variable domain, rest sourced from reference TRBV14 and TRBJ2-5, is EAGVTQFPSHSVIEKGQTVTLRCDPISGHDNLYWYRRVMGKEIKFLLHFVKESKQDESGMPNNRFLAERTGGTYSTLKVQPAELEDSGVYFCASSQEWASQETQYFGPGTRLLVL.

This sequence joins TRBV19 and TRBJ2-1, with 9 bases lining up with TRBD1. V lost 7 bases to trimming and J lost 5 bases; unmatched junction nucleotides: 6. The CDR3 totals 14 residues. Germline CDR1 reads LNHDA; CDR2 reads SQIVND (reference sequence). The CDR3 reads CASIEQGADNEQFF. In DNA, the CDR3 is TGTGCCAGTATAGAACAGGGGGCCGACAATGAGCAGTTCTTC.

A remark on this clone: A much more abundant neighbour one base away suggests this may be a read error. The chain carries TRBV7-9 and TRBJ2-7; the D is unclear. The V and J ends lost 5 bases and 0 bases respectively, with 5 bases between them. CDR3 length: 12 residues. CDR1 is SEHNR, CDR2 FQNEAQ, per germline (reference sequence). The CDR3 is CASSPTSYEQYF. The CDR3, as DNA: TGTGCCAGCAGCCCGACCTCCTACGAGCAGTACTTC.

The J gene is TRBJ1-1, the V gene TRBV5-6; D is uncertain. Germline CDR1 and CDR2: SGHDT and YYEEEE. Trimming removed 0 bases from V and 3 bases from J, with 12 bases in between. The CDR3 runs to 15 residues. This chain's CDR3 is CASSLGPNIHTEAFF. The CDR3 region has the DNA TGTGCCAGCAGCTTGGGGCCGAATATCCACACTGAAGCTTTCTTT.